The present T cell receptor (beta chain) was sequenced within a study of cytomegalovirus exposure and HLA in healthy donors. Study background: Of some 360 genotyped donors, 65% to 85% clustered with self-reported Caucasian donors.

60 Vbeta and 13 Jbeta primers were used in PCR. Using immunoSEQ multiplex PCR, the repertoire was profiled, and TCRdb retains in-frame clones only, with some absent. The table lists under 200,000 clones, 78% of them singletons. The V and J ends lost 4 bases and 5 bases respectively, with 20 bases between them. Germline V gives CDR1 SGHNT, CDR2 YENEEA. This CDR3 comprises 16 residues. Sequencing used PBMCs. The chain links TRBV11-3 to TRBJ2-5, with TRBD2 as a possible D gene (6 bases). The receptor was derived from a woman between 50 and 59 years old in good health and CMV-seropositive. The chain's CDR3 is CASSSKVAAGRETQYF. DNA of the CDR3: TGTGCCAGCAGCTCCAAGGTGGCGGCGGGGCGGGAGACCCAGTACTTC.